Reported below is one TCR beta chain. The antigen it binds to is not known. Per-base qualities were not stored, and no clone one base away is much larger. This record belongs to a study of blood T cell repertoires in COVID-19 (dated by TCRdb to the early 2020s). Concerning the study at large: Samples from collaborators originated in the United States, Italy and Spain and spanned both the acute and convalescent phases of COVID-19. The material from the prospective study consisted of cDNA or gDNA derived from T cells, B-cell-depleted T cells, or PBMCs. The dataset comprised deeply sampled blood TCRbeta repertoires from subjects exposed to, actively infected with, or recovered from COVID-19. The repertoires were made available in a free public database intended to serve as a resource for research on the immune response to SARS-CoV-2. Samples came from the ongoing ImmuneRACE study (first 160 participants) plus 1,254 subjects from 6 global collaborators. The sample metadata nearly always contained a de-identified subject ID, COVID-19 status, age in years and sex. Where HLA class I and class II types were available, the types were taken from metadata supplied by the sample provider, not from assay-based typing.

TCRbeta CDR3 regions were amplified from genomic DNA by means of the immunoSEQ Assay, a bias-controlled multiplex PCR. The published analysis was carried out like this. Within the assay, amplification of reference gene primers was used to estimate how many nucleated cells each sample contained. Sequence reads were collapsed and filtered to measure the absolute abundance of every unique TCRbeta CDR3 rearrangement. For each sample, productive Simpson clonality was calculated as the square root of Simpson's diversity index across productive rearrangements. This immuneACCESS table, as held by TCRdb, lists in-frame sequences with V and J called but not all clones. Of the missing ones, under half trace to an unresolved V gene in checked studies; the others have no known cause. For V, J and clone size, that table is used; D and trimming come from the DNA. This sample holds tens of thousands of clones; about 91% were observed only once. 4.5% to 5% of the sample rests with the top ten.

Whole blood was collected in K2EDTA tubes by collaborating institutions according to the institutions' own protocols. Collaborator samples were shipped for TCRbeta analysis as frozen whole blood, isolated PBMCs, or DNA extracted from either sample type. Study-level results and caveats: The amount of clinical and demographic metadata varied by source and participant and was provided uncurated.

The germline V gene gives CDR1 as SGHTA and CDR2 as FQGNSA. Relative to germline, V is missing 1 base and J is missing 4 bases, with 6 bases of the junction outside any gene match. The CDR3 measures 16 amino acids from cysteine to phenylalanine. Only the CDR3 portion is preserved as DNA: 48 bases, with reading frame beginning at the first base. The sample comprised peripheral blood. The rearrangement combines TRBV7-2 with TRBJ2-7, and 11 junction bases match TRBD1. The receptor was derived from a woman aged 45-65 years with active COVID-19. This receptor has the CDR3 CASSLDAGTGGYEQYF. The sequenced DNA: TGTGCCAGCAGCTTAGACGCCGGGACAGGGGGTTACGAGCAGTACTTC.